This T cell receptor (beta chain) was retrieved from a study of technical replicates of blood from a handful of donors. V lost 3 bases, J lost 5 bases, and 11 bases stayed unmatched. This CDR3 has 16 amino acids. Germline-derived CDR1 and CDR2 are SGDLS and YYNGEE. Produced via immunoSEQ multiplex PCR; TCRdb's table is partial and in-frame only. The data show around 83,000 clones, roughly nine tenths seen once. This sequence joins TRBV9 and TRBJ2-3, with 8 bases fitting TRBD1. The material sequenced was T cells isolated from PBMCs. The source of this sequence is a human donor in good health. CDR3 nucleotides: TGTGCCAGCAGCGATCGCCCAGGGGGCAGAGGAGATACGCAGTATTTT. This sequence encodes CASSDRPGGRGDTQYF.